A selection of T cell receptor beta chains follows, all from one sample in a study of post-analysis software for immune sequencing data. TCRdb called the PCR reads again in MiXCR, with one record for every CDR3 protein. Among roughly 180,000 distinct CDR3 sequences listed, about 29% were seen once. Sequenced input: blood. The receptors originated from a girl under 18 with multiple sclerosis. Each CDR3 is given without its conserved first and last residue.

j_call: TRBJ2-3; cdr3_length: 11; v_call: TRBV29-1; cdr3_aa: SLSGGTADTQY
j_call: TRBJ2-3; cdr3_length: 12; v_call: TRBV28; cdr3_aa: ASSSGIPSNTQY
j_call: TRBJ2-3; cdr3_length: 12; v_call: TRBV12-3/TRBV12-4; cdr3_aa: ASSPMGRSDAQY
j_call: TRBJ2-4; cdr3_length: 10; v_call: TRBV29-1; cdr3_aa: SVDPGGDIQY
j_call: TRBJ1-2; cdr3_length: 14; v_call: TRBV2; cdr3_aa: ASRQLPAPANYGYT
j_call: TRBJ1-5; cdr3_length: 13; v_call: TRBV6-1; cdr3_aa: ASSVRSAGNQPQH
j_call: TRBJ2-3; cdr3_length: 12; v_call: TRBV5-1; cdr3_aa: ASCRTGDTDAQY
j_call: TRBJ1-2; cdr3_length: 13; v_call: TRBV12-3/TRBV12-4; cdr3_aa: ASSPAKSTYHGYT
j_call: TRBJ1-5; cdr3_length: 12; v_call: TRBV4-1; cdr3_aa: AGSQTGVSRPQH
j_call: TRBJ2-5; cdr3_length: 13; v_call: TRBV27; cdr3_aa: ASSPPLGQGRPQY
j_call: TRBJ1-1; cdr3_length: 11; v_call: TRBV9; cdr3_aa: ASSVQGDTEAF
j_call: TRBJ2-1; cdr3_length: 14; v_call: TRBV11-1; cdr3_aa: ASRLGWGLDYNEQF
j_call: TRBJ2-4; cdr3_length: 14; v_call: TRBV5-6; cdr3_aa: ASSPGQGRAKNIQY
j_call: TRBJ2-1; cdr3_length: 13; v_call: TRBV27; cdr3_aa: ASSSLAGQYNEQF
j_call: TRBJ1-2; cdr3_length: 10; v_call: TRBV30; cdr3_aa: AWSVRGYGYT
j_call: TRBJ2-3; cdr3_length: 13; v_call: TRBV5-1; cdr3_aa: ASSLAGQTTDTQY
j_call: TRBJ2-1; cdr3_length: 14; v_call: TRBV12-3/TRBV12-4; cdr3_aa: ASSPTLAVSPRGQF
j_call: TRBJ2-3; cdr3_length: 14; v_call: TRBV10-3; cdr3_aa: AINPGLAGIPDTQY
j_call: TRBJ1-2; cdr3_length: 11; v_call: TRBV5-6; cdr3_aa: ASSLAAGYGYT
j_call: TRBJ1-5; cdr3_length: 12; v_call: TRBV15; cdr3_aa: ATSWDRDNQPQH
j_call: TRBJ1-1; cdr3_length: 12; v_call: TRBV7-9; cdr3_aa: ASHHLGGNTEAF
j_call: TRBJ2-7; cdr3_length: 11; v_call: TRBV29-1; cdr3_aa: SVGWGILNEQY
j_call: TRBJ2-3; cdr3_length: 16; v_call: TRBV15; cdr3_aa: ATSSTLIHRVLTDTQY
j_call: TRBJ2-5; cdr3_length: 14; v_call: TRBV9; cdr3_aa: ASSVGVAGSQETQY
j_call: TRBJ1-2; cdr3_length: 11; v_call: TRBV12-3/TRBV12-4; cdr3_aa: ASSLTRAIGYT
j_call: TRBJ2-3; cdr3_length: 12; v_call: TRBV20-1; cdr3_aa: SARVASGTDTQY
j_call: TRBJ2-6; cdr3_length: 16; v_call: TRBV4-2; cdr3_aa: ASSQDLGQSSGANVLT
j_call: TRBJ2-4; cdr3_length: 16; v_call: TRBV4-1; cdr3_aa: ASSQDITAGATKNIQY
j_call: TRBJ2-5; cdr3_length: 13; v_call: TRBV6-5; cdr3_aa: ASSYGGTAQETQY
j_call: TRBJ1-2; cdr3_length: 12; v_call: TRBV28; cdr3_aa: ASSLAGPNYGYT
j_call: TRBJ1-4; cdr3_length: 12; v_call: TRBV4-1; cdr3_aa: ASSQESGTEKLF
j_call: TRBJ2-1; cdr3_length: 14; v_call: TRBV5-1; cdr3_aa: ASSSGEHNFYNEQF
j_call: TRBJ2-2; cdr3_length: 14; v_call: TRBV12-3/TRBV12-4; cdr3_aa: ASSFFQVANTGELF
j_call: TRBJ2-7; cdr3_length: 12; v_call: TRBV7-8; cdr3_aa: ASMTEDGTYEQY
j_call: TRBJ1-3; cdr3_length: 12; v_call: TRBV12-3/TRBV12-4; cdr3_aa: ASRTPGPGNTIY
j_call: TRBJ2-7; cdr3_length: 11; v_call: TRBV10-3; cdr3_aa: ANSRSSSYEQY
j_call: TRBJ2-1; cdr3_length: 18; v_call: TRBV20-1; cdr3_aa: SARVPYIAGGPSTYNEQF
j_call: TRBJ2-1; cdr3_length: 12; v_call: TRBV7-7; cdr3_aa: ASSLSSSYNEQF
j_call: TRBJ2-1; cdr3_length: 11; v_call: TRBV6-6; cdr3_aa: ASSYKGPNEQF
j_call: TRBJ2-1; cdr3_length: 10; v_call: TRBV5-1; cdr3_aa: PSSEVLNEQF
j_call: TRBJ2-7; cdr3_length: 13; v_call: TRBV5-5; cdr3_aa: ASAWEGAGEDEQY
j_call: TRBJ2-1; cdr3_length: 12; v_call: TRBV2; cdr3_aa: ASSDGPRVNEQF
j_call: TRBJ1-1; cdr3_length: 11; v_call: TRBV20-1; cdr3_aa: SARVTLNTEAF
j_call: TRBJ1-2; cdr3_length: 13; v_call: TRBV28; cdr3_aa: ASSFHGGRSEGYT
j_call: TRBJ2-7; cdr3_length: 14; v_call: TRBV9; cdr3_aa: ASSVGGTGGLNEQY
j_call: TRBJ1-2; cdr3_length: 11; v_call: TRBV29-1; cdr3_aa: SAGLGSNYGYT
j_call: TRBJ1-2; cdr3_length: 13; v_call: TRBV4-1; cdr3_aa: ASRHPARDNDGYT
j_call: TRBJ2-1; cdr3_length: 13; v_call: TRBV7-7; cdr3_aa: ASGTGAGRWDEQF
j_call: TRBJ2-7; cdr3_length: 10; v_call: TRBV10-2; cdr3_aa: ASRWGGDEQY
j_call: TRBJ1-1; cdr3_length: 13; v_call: TRBV28; cdr3_aa: ASRRTWMGDTEAF
j_call: TRBJ2-1; cdr3_length: 14; v_call: TRBV12-3/TRBV12-4; cdr3_aa: ASSSPGVAGRNEQF
j_call: TRBJ2-7; cdr3_length: 14; v_call: TRBV25-1; cdr3_aa: ASSESQTSGSYEQY
j_call: TRBJ2-5; cdr3_length: 12; v_call: TRBV24-1; cdr3_aa: ATSETLRGETQY
j_call: TRBJ2-5; cdr3_length: 13; v_call: TRBV5-1; cdr3_aa: ASSFSAGVRETQY
j_call: TRBJ1-3; cdr3_length: 12; v_call: TRBV4-1; cdr3_aa: ASSPQGSGNTIY
j_call: TRBJ2-3; cdr3_length: 11; v_call: TRBV5-1; cdr3_aa: ASSLQDSDTQY
j_call: TRBJ2-1; cdr3_length: 13; v_call: TRBV6-2/TRBV6-3; cdr3_aa: ASSRGTVEYNEQF
j_call: TRBJ2-5; cdr3_length: 12; v_call: TRBV2; cdr3_aa: ASSDQHPQETQY
j_call: TRBJ2-5; cdr3_length: 12; v_call: TRBV10-3; cdr3_aa: AISESGGEETQY